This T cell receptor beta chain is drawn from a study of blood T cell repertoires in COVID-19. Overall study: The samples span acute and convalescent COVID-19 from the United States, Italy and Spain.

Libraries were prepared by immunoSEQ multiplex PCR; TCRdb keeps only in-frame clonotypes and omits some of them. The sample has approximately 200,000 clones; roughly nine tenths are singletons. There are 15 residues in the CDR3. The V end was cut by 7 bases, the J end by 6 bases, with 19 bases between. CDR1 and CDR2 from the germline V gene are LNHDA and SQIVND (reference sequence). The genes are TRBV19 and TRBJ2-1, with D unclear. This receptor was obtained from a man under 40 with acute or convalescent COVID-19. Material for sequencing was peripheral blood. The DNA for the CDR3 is TGTGCCAGTACCCATATACGCGCAGGTAGCAATGAGCAGTTCTTC. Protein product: CASTHIRAGSNEQFF.